This T cell receptor beta chain was observed in a study of T-cell reconstitution after alpha-beta-depleted transplantation in children. This clonotype was picked up a small number of times. Preparation of the TCRbeta library involved a method that used unique molecular identifiers. TCRdb called the PCR reads again in MiXCR, with one record for every CDR3 protein. The table has a few hundred thousand distinct CDR3 sequences, around 9.6% seen once; the top ten hold over 9%. Sequences were derived from PBMCs from the stem cell graft donor, sampled from the stem cell graft. The origin of this receptor is a human donor who donated a stem cell graft to a child with SCID.

The CDR3 loop is CASLSGEWRETQYF. The DNA for the CDR3 is TGTGCCAGCTTAAGCGGGGAATGGAGGGAGACCCAGTACTTC. The chain joins TRBV12-3 or TRBV12-4 to TRBJ2-5, with 7 bases fitting TRBD2. The CDR3 extends over 14 amino acids. After removal of 8 bases from V and 5 bases from J, the junction contained 11 bases not matched to a gene.